The subject of this entry is one T cell receptor beta chain. These data originate in a study of blood T cell repertoires in COVID-19. At the level of the study: From the United States, Italy and Spain came samples of acute and convalescent COVID-19. PBMCs, B-cell-depleted T cells, or T cells were the source of the cDNA or gDNA that made up the material.

Per the authors' pipeline: Using reference gene primer amplification, nucleated cell counts were estimated. Method: immunoSEQ multiplex PCR; TCRdb's copy keeps in-frame clones and lacks some. V and J calls and clone size follow that table, whereas D and trimming were derived from the DNA. This sample carries 55,000 to 70,000 clones, around 80% of them seen once, and the ten largest clones take 15% to 18%. V lost 2 bases to trimming and J lost 5 bases, with 13 bases between them. CDR1 and CDR2 from the germline V gene are ENHRY and SYGVKD. This CDR3 comprises 14 residues. This sequence was found in a man older than 75 with acute or convalescent COVID-19. The gene calls are TRBV10-3 and TRBJ2-7, with D possibly matching TRBD1 (5 bases). Sequencing was carried out using peripheral blood. CDR3 in DNA: TGTGCCATCAGTGAGAGGCAGGGAAGGAACGAGCAGTACTTC. Translation: CAISERQGRNEQYF.